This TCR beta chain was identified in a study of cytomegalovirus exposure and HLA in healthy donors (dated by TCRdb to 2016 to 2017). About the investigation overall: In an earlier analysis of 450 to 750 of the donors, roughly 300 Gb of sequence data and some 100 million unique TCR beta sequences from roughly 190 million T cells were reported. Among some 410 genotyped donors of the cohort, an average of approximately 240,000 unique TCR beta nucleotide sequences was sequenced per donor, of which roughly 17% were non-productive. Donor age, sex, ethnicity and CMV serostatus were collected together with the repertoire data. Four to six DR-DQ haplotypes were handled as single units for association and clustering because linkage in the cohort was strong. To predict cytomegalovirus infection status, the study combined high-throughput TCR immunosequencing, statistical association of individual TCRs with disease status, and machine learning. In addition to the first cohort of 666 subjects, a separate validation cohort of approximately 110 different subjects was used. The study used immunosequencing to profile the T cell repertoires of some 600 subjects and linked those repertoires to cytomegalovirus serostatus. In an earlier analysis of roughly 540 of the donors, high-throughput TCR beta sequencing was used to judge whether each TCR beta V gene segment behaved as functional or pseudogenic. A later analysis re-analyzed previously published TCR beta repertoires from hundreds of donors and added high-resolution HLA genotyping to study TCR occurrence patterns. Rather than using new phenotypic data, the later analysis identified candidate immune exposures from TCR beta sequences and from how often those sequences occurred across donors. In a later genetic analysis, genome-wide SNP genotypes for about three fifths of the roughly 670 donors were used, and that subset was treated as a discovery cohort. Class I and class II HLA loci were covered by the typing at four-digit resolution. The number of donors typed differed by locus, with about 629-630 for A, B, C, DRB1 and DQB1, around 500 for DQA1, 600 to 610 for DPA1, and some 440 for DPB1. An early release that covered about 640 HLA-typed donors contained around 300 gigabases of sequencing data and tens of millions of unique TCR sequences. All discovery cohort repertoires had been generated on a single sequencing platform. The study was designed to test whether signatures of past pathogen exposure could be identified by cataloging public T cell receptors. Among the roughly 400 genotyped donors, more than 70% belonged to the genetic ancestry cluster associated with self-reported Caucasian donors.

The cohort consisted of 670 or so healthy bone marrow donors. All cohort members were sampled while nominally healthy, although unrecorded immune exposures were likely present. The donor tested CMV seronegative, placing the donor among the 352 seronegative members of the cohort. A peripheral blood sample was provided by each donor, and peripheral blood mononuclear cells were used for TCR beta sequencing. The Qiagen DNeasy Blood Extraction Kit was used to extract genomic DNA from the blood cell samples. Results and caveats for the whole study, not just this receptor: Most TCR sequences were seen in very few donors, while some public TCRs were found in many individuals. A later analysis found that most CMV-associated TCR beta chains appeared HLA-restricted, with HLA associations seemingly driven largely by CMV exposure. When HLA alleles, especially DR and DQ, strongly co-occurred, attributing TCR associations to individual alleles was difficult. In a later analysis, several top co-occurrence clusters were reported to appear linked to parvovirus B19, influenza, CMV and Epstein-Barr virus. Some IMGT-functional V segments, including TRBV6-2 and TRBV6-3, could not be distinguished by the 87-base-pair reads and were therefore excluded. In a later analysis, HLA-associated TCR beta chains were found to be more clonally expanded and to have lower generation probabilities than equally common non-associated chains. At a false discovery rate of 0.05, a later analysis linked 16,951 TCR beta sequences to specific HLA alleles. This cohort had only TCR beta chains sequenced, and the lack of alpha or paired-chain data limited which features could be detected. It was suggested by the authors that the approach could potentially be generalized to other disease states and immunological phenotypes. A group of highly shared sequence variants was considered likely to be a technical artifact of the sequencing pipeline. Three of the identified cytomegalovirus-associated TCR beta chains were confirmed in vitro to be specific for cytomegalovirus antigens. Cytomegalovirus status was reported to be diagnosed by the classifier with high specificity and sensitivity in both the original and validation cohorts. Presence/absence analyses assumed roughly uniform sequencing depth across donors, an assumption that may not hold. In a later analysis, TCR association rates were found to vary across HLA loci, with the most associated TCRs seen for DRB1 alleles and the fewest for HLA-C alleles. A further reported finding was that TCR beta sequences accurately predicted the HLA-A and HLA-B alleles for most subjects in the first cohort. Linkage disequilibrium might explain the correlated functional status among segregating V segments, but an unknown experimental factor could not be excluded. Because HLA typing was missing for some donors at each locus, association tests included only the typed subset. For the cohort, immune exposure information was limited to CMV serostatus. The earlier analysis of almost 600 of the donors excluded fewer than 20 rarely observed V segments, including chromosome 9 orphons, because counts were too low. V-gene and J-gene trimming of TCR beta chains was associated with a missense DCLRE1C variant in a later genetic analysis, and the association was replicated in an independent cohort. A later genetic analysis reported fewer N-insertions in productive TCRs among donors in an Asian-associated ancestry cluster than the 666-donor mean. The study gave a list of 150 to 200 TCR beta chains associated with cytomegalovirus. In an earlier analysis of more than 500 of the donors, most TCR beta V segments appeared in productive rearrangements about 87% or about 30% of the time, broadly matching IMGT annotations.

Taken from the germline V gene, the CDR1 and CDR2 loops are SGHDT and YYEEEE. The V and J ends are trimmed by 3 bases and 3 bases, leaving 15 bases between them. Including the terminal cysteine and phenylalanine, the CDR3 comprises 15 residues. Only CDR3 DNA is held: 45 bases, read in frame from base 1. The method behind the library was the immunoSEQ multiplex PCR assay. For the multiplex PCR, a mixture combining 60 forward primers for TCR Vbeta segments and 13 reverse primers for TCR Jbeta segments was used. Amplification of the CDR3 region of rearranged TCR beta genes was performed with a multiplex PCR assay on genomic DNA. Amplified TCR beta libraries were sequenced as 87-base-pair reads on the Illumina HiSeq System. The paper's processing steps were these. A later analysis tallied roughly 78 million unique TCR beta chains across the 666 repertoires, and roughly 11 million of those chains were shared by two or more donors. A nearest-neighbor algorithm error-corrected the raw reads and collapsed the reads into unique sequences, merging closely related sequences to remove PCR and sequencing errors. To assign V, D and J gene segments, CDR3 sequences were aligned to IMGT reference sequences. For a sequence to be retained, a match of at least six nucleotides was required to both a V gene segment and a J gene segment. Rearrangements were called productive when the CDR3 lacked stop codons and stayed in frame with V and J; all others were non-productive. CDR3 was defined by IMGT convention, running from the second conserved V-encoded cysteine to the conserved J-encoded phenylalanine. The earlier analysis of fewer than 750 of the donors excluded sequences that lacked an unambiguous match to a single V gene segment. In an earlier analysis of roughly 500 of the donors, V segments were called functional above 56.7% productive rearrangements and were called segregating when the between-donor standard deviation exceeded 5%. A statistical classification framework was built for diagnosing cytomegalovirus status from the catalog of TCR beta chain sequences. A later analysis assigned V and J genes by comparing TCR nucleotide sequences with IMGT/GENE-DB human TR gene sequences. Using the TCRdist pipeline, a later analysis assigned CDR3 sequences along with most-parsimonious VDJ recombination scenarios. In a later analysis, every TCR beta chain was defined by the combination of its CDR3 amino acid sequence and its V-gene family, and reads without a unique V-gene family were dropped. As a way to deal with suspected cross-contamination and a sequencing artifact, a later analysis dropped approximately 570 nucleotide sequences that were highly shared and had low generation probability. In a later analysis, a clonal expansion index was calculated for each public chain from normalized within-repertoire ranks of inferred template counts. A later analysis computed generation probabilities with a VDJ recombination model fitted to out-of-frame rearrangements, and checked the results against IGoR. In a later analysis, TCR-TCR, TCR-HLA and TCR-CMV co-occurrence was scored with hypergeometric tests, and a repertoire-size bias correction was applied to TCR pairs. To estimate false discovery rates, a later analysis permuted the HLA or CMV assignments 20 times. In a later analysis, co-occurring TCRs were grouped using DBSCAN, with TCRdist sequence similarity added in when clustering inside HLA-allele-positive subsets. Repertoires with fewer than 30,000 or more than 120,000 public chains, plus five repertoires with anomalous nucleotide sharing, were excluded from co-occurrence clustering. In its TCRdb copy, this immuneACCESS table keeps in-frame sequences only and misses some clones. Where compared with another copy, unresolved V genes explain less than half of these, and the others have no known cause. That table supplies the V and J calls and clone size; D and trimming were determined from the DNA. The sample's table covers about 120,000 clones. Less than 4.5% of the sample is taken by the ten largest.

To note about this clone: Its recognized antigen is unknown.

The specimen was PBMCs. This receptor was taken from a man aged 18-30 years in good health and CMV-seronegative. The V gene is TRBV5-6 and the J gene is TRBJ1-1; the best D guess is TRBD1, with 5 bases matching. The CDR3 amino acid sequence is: CASSSNWGLDTEAFF. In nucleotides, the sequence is TGTGCCAGCAGCTCGAATTGGGGCCTGGACACTGAAGCTTTCTTT.